This T cell receptor (beta chain) comes out of a study of blood T cell repertoires in COVID-19. Recruitment covered about 25 US areas and drew participants whose ages spanned roughly 18 to 89 years. Donors in Cohort 3 who had recovered were those with two negative PCRs, healthcare professional clearance, or resolution of their symptoms. CDR3 size: 13 residues. Germline V gene data show CDR1 as DFQATT and CDR2 as SNEGSKA (reference sequence). V gave up 3 bases and J gave up 4 bases; unmatched junction bases: 5. Assay: immunoSEQ multiplex PCR; the TCRdb copy retains only in-frame clones and omits some. The data show some 300,000 clones, roughly nine tenths seen once.

V gene TRBV20-1 combines with J gene TRBJ2-5, with 7 bases that match TRBD1. This TCR came from a woman aged 25-40 years who had recovered from COVID-19. The sample comprised PBMCs or T cells enriched from blood (not recorded which). CDR3 DNA: TGCAGTGCTAGTCGGAACAGGGGAGAGACCCAGTACTTC. Translated: CSASRNRGETQYF.